This TCR beta chain was recovered during a study of blood T cells in healthy people across ages. Study details: With template switching, about one barcoded beta molecule was captured per two T cells.

At least 7 million PBMCs were isolated per sample. A sample-barcoded 5' primer and a J-beta primer mix were used in a second PCR of roughly 6 to 11 cycles. All cDNA molecules were each tagged by a template-switch adaptor with 12 random nucleotides. TCRdb re-derived calls from the 5' RACE reads in MiXCR, one entry per CDR3 protein. The sample lists about 840,000 distinct CDR3 sequences; 25% to 30% were seen once. CDR3 length: 14 residues. The J segment lost 4 bases and the V segment lost 4 bases, leaving 5 bases of the junction unmatched. In germline, CDR1 is SNHLY, CDR2 FYNNEI. Another study also made use of these data, one on T cells of mothers and their children.

The sample comprised blood. The genes are TRBV2 and TRBJ1-2, with 8 bases matching TRBD1. The TCR originated in a woman between 40 and 55 years old in good health. CDR3 residues: CASSGGRGLYGYTF. The CDR3, as DNA: TGTGCCAGCAGTGGGGGCAGGGGGCTCTATGGCTACACCTTC.